This section outlines one T cell receptor (beta chain) sequence together with its context. Its antigen is unidentified. The data are from a study of radiation and T cells in renal cell carcinoma. Study-wide context: Nephrectomy followed 15 Gy stereotactic body radiation by 4 weeks.

Specified time point: baseline pretreatment blood. Treatment reported: 15 Gy SBRT to primary tumor, nephrectomy 4 weeks later. V shed 3 bases, J shed 0 bases, and the junction held 5 bases outside the gene matches. The germline CDR1 and CDR2 sequences are SNHLY and FYNNEI. The CDR3 has 16 residues. Repertoires were generated with immunoSEQ multiplex PCR, while TCRdb's copy carries only in-frame clones and drops some. The sample gives about 49,000 clones, approximately 83% of which show up once; 30% to 35% is in the top ten. Regarding the study as a whole: Without pretreatment biopsies, baseline tumor clonotype presence was undetermined.

The chain combines TRBV2 with TRBJ1-3, with 7 positions matching TRBD1. Sequenced here: blood, sampled from a patient whose treatment included radiotherapy and nephrectomy. The sequence was collected from a woman between 70 and 85 years old with renal cell carcinoma. This CDR3 is CASSEGQLSSGNTIYF. CDR3 nucleotide sequence: TGTGCCAGCAGTGAGGGACAGTTGAGCTCTGGAAACACCATATATTTT.